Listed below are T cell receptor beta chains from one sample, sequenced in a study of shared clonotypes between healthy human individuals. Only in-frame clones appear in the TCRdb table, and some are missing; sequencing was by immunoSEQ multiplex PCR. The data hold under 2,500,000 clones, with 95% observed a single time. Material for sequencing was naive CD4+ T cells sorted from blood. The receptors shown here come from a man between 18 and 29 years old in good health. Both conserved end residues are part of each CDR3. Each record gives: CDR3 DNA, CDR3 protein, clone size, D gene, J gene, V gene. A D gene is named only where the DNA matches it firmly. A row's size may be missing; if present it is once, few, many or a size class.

DNA: TGTGCCAGCACCCTTGTAGGGGGTATGAACGAGCAGTACTTC
CDR3: CASTLVGGMNEQYF
size: once
D: .
J: TRBJ2-7
V: TRBV6-6

DNA: TGTGCCAGCAGAGCAGGGAGCACCGGGGAGCTGTTTTTT
CDR3: CASRAGSTGELFF
size: .
D: .
J: TRBJ2-2
V: TRBV2

DNA: TGTGCCAGTAGTAACCGGGACGGCACCCGCAATCAGCCCCAGCATTTT
CDR3: CASSNRDGTRNQPQHF
size: .
D: .
J: TRBJ1-5
V: TRBV19

DNA: TGTGCCAGCAGGGCTGACAGGGGTAACTCACCCCTCCACTTT
CDR3: CASRADRGNSPLHF
size: .
D: TRBD1
J: TRBJ1-6
V: TRBV28

DNA: TGTGCCAGCAGCTTAGGGGACAGGGCTAGCTCCTACGAGCAGTACTTC
CDR3: CASSLGDRASSYEQYF
size: .
D: TRBD1
J: TRBJ2-7
V: TRBV7-9

DNA: TGCGCCAGCAGGGGACTTATGAACACCGGGGAGCTGTTTTTT
CDR3: CASRGLMNTGELFF
size: once
D: .
J: TRBJ2-2
V: TRBV5-1

DNA: TGCGCCAGCAGCTTGGCCGTGGGAGTTCGGTACGAGCAGTACTTC
CDR3: CASSLAVGVRYEQYF
size: .
D: .
J: TRBJ2-7
V: TRBV5-1

DNA: TGTGCCTGGAGTAGGGACCACAATTCACCCCTCCACTTT
CDR3: CAWSRDHNSPLHF
size: .
D: .
J: TRBJ1-6
V: TRBV30

DNA: TGTGCCAGCACGCGGGGGCGAACAGATACGCAGTATTTT
CDR3: CASTRGRTDTQYF
size: .
D: .
J: TRBJ2-3
V: TRBV6-5

DNA: TGTGCCAGTAGTATAGAAGGGGTAAGCAATCAGCCCCAGCATTTT
CDR3: CASSIEGVSNQPQHF
size: .
D: .
J: TRBJ1-5
V: TRBV19

DNA: TGTGCCTGGAGTCTGGGAACACGCGTCTACGAGCAGTACTTC
CDR3: CAWSLGTRVYEQYF
size: .
D: .
J: TRBJ2-7
V: TRBV30

DNA: TGTGCCAGCAGCGTGGGGACTAGCGGGGGCTTCCAAGAGACCCAGTACTTC
CDR3: CASSVGTSGGFQETQYF
size: .
D: TRBD2
J: TRBJ2-5
V: TRBV9

DNA: TGTGCCAGCAGAACGGGACAGGGCTCCCACGAGCAGTACTTC
CDR3: CASRTGQGSHEQYF
size: .
D: TRBD1
J: TRBJ2-7
V: TRBV28

DNA: TGTGCCAGCACCAGGGGGGGTCAAGCTTTCTTT
CDR3: CASTRGGQAFF
size: .
D: TRBD1
J: TRBJ1-1
V: TRBV6-5

DNA: TGTGCCAGTAGTTCAAGGAGCACTGAAGCTTTCTTT
CDR3: CASSSRSTEAFF
size: .
D: .
J: TRBJ1-1
V: TRBV19

DNA: TGCAGCGTTTTTGGAGAGACCCAGTACTTC
CDR3: CSVFGETQYF
size: .
D: .
J: TRBJ2-5
V: TRBV29-1

DNA: TGTGCCAGCAGCCCGGACAGCTATGGCTACACCTTC
CDR3: CASSPDSYGYTF
size: .
D: .
J: TRBJ1-2
V: TRBV6-6

DNA: TGTGCCATCAGTGGACTACATGGGGACTATGGCTACACCTTC
CDR3: CAISGLHGDYGYTF
size: .
D: .
J: TRBJ1-2
V: TRBV10-3

DNA: TGTGCCAGCAATAGGGGGCTCGATAATTCACCCCTCCACTTT
CDR3: CASNRGLDNSPLHF
size: .
D: TRBD1
J: TRBJ1-6
V: TRBV2

DNA: TGCGCCAGCAGCATGACTAGCGGGGGAAATAAGGGGGAGACCCAGTACTTC
CDR3: CASSMTSGGNKGETQYF
size: .
D: TRBD2
J: TRBJ2-5
V: TRBV5-1

DNA: TGTGCCAGCAGTTTAGGGGCCAGCATCTGGGAGCAGTACTTC
CDR3: CASSLGASIWEQYF
size: .
D: .
J: TRBJ2-7
V: TRBV28

DNA: TGTGCCAGCAAGGGACAGGCTGCAACTAATGAAAAACTGTTTTTT
CDR3: CASKGQAATNEKLFF
size: once
D: TRBD1
J: TRBJ1-4
V: TRBV6-1